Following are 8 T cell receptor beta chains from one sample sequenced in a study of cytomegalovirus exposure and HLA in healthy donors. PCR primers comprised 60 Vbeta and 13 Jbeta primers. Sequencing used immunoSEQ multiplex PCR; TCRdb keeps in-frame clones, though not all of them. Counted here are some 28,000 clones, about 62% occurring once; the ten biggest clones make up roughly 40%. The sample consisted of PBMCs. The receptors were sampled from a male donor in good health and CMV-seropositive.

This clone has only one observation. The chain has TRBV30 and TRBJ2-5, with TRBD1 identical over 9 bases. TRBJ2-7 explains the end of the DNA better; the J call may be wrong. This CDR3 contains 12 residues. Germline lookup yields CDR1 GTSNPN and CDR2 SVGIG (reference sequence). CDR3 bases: TGTGCCGGACAGGGGACACTCTACGAGCAGTACTTC. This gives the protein CAGQGTLYEQYF.

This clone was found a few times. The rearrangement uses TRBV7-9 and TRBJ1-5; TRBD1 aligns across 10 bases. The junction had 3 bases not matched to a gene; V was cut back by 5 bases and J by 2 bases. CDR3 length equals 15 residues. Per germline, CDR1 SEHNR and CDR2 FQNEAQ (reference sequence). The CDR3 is CASSGDRGGNQPQHF. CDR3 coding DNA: TGTGCCAGCAGCGGGGACAGGGGAGGCAATCAGCCCCAGCATTTT.

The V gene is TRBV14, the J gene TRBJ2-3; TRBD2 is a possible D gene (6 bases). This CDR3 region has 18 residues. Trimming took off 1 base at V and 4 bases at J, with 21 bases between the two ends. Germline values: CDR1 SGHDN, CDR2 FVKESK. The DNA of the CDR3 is TGTGCCAGCAGCCAAGCGGGGAGGAGCAACCAGTCCCCAGATACGCAGTATTTT. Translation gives CASSQAGRSNQSPDTQYF.

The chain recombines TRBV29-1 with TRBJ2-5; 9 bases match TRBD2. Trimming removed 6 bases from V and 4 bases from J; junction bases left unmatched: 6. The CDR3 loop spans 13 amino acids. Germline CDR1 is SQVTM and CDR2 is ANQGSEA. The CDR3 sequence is CSVPGLAGETQYF. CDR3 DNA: TGCAGCGTCCCGGGACTAGCAGGAGAGACCCAGTACTTC.

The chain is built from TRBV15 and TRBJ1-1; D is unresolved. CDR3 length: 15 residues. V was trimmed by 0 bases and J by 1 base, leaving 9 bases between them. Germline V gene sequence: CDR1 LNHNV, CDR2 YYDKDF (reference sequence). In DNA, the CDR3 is TGTGCCACCAGCAGAGATGGGAGGGCGAACACTGAAGCTTTCTTT. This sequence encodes CATSRDGRANTEAFF.

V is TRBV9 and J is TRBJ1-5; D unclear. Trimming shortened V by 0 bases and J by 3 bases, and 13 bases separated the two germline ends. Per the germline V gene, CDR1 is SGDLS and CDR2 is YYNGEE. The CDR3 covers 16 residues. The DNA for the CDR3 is TGTGCCAGCAGCGTAGACCCAGTCTCTCCCAATCAGCCCCAGCATTTT. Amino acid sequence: CASSVDPVSPNQPQHF.

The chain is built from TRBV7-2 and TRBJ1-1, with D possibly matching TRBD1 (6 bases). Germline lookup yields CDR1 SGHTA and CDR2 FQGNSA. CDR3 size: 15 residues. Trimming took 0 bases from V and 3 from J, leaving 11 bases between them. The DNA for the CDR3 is TGTGCCAGCAGCTTAGCAGTGGGGGCCTACACTGAAGCTTTCTTT. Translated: CASSLAVGAYTEAFF.

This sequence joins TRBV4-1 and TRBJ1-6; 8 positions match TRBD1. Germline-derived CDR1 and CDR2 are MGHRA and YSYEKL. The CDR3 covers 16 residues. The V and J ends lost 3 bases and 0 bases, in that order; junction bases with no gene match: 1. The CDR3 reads CASSQTGVSYNSPLHF. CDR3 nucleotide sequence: TGCGCCAGCAGCCAGACAGGGGTCTCCTATAATTCACCCCTCCACTTT.